This T cell receptor beta chain was profiled in a study of shared clonotypes between healthy human individuals. Study-level findings and limits: Having only a few donors restricted how much genetic and exposure-history diversity was captured. Inspection by rarefaction showed sorted-subset sequencing to be incomplete despite large depth. Collection of samples was limited to blood; tissue repertoires likely differ. Clonotype sharing among donors, it was expected, would be affected by sequencing depth.

Germline V gene sequence: CDR1 MGHRA, CDR2 YSYEKL. With 1 base removed from V and 8 bases from J, the gap between germline ends came to 9 bases. The CDR3 is 13 amino acids. Clones were sequenced by immunoSEQ multiplex PCR, and TCRdb holds only the in-frame ones, with some missing. The sample has about 2.1 million clones, 93% seen once. As for this clone: Its antigen is unknown.

Terminally differentiated effector memory CD45RA+ cells were excluded by CCR7 positive selection of CD45RO-negative cells. The gene calls are TRBV4-1 and TRBJ2-1; no clear D. This clonotype originated in a man between 18 and 35 years old in good health. Some clones in this sample may be carry-over from other donors' samples. Material: naive CD8+ T cells from PBMCs. This CDR3 reads CASSQVGWYEQFF. CDR3 in DNA: TGCGCCAGCAGCCAAGTTGGGTGGTATGAGCAGTTCTTC.